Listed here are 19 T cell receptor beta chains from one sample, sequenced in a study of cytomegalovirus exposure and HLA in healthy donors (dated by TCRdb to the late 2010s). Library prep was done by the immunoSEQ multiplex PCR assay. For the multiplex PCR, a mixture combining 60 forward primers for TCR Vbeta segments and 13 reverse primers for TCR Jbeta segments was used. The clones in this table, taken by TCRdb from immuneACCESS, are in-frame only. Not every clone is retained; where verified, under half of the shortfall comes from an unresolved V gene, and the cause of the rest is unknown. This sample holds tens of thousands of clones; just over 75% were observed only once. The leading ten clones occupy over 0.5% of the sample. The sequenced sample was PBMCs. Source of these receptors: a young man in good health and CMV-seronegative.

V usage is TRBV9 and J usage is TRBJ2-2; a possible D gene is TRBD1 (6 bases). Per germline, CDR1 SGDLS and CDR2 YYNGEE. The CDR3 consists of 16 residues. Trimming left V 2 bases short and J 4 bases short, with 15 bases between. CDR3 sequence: CASSVGSRGSTGELFF. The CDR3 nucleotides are TGTGCCAGCAGCGTCGGGTCCAGGGGCAGCACCGGGGAGCTGTTTTTT.

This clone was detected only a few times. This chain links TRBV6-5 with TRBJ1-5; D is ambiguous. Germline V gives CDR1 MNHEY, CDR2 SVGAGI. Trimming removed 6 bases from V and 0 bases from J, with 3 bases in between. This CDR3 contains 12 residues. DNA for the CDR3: TGTGCCAGCAGACATAGCAATCAGCCCCAGCATTTT. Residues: CASRHSNQPQHF.

CDR3 nucleotide sequence: TGTGCCAGCAGTTTATCTTCGACAGGGGTTTCCACTGAAGCTTTCTTT. This sequence encodes CASSLSSTGVSTEAFF. The rearrangement joins TRBV27 to TRBJ1-1; 8 positions agree with TRBD1. Germline CDR1 MNHEY, CDR2 SMNVEV (reference sequence). V shed 0 bases, J shed 4 bases, and the junction held 7 bases outside the gene matches. The CDR3 is made up of 16 amino acids.

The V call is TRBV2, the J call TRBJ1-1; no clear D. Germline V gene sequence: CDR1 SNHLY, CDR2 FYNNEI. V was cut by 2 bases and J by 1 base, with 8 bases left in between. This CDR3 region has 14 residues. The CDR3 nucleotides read TGTGCCAGCAGTGAAAATCGGGGGAACACTGAAGCTTTCTTT. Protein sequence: CASSENRGNTEAFF.

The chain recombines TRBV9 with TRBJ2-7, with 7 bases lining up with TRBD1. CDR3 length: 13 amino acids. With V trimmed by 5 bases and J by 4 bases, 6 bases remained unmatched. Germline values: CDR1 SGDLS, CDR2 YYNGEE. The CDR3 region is CASRGSRGYEQYF. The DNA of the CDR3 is TGTGCCAGCAGAGGGAGCAGGGGGTACGAGCAGTACTTC.

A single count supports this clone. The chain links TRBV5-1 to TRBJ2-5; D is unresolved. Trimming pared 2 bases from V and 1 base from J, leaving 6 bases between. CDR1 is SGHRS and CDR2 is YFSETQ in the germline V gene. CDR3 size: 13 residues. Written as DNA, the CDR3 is TGCGCCAGCAGCTTAGTACTCCAAGAGACCCAGTACTTC. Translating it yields CASSLVLQETQYF.

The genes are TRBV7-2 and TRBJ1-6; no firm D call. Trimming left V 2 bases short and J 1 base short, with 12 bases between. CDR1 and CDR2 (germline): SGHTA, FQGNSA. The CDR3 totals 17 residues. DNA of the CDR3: TGTGCCAGCAGCTTACCCCAACAGTGGTCCTATAATTCACCCCTCCACTTT. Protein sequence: CASSLPQQWSYNSPLHF.

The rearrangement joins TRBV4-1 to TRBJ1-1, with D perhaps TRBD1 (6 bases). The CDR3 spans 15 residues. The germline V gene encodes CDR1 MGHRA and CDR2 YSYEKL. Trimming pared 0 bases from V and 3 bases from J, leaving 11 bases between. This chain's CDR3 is CASSQDRQAYTEAFF. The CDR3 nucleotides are TGCGCCAGCAGCCAAGATAGACAGGCTTACACTGAAGCTTTCTTT.

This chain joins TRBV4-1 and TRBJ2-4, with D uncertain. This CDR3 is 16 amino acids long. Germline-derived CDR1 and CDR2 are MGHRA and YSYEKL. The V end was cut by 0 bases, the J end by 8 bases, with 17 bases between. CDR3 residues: CASSQDERWPLDIQYF. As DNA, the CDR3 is TGCGCCAGCAGCCAAGATGAGAGGTGGCCCTTGGACATTCAGTACTTC.

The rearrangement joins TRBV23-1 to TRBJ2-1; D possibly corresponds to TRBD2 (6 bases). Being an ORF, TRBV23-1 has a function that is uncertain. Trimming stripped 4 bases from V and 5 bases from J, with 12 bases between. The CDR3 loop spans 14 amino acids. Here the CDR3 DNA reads TGCGCCAGCAGTCGAAATGGGGAGGACAATGAGCAGTTCTTC. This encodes CASSRNGEDNEQFF.

The CDR3 is CASSQGLAGYNEQFF. The CDR3 coding sequence is TGTGCCAGCAGCCAAGGACTAGCGGGATACAATGAGCAGTTCTTC. The chain joins TRBV2 to TRBJ2-1, with 12 bases identical to TRBD2. The ends lost 6 bases at V and 4 bases at J; junction bases unmatched: 4. Germline V gene sequence: CDR1 SNHLY, CDR2 FYNNEI. This CDR3 has 15 amino acids.

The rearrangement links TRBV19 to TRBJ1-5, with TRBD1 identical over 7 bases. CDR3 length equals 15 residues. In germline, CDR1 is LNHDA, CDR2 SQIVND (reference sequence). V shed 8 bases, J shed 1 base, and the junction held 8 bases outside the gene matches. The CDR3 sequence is CASETGMVSNQPQHF. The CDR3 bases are TGTGCCAGTGAGACAGGGATGGTGAGCAATCAGCCCCAGCATTTT.

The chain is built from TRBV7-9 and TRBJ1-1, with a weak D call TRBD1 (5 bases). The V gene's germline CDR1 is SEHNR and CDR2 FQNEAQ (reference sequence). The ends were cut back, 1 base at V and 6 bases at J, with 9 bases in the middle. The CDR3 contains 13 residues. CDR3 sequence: CASSLGRGSEAFF. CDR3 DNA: TGTGCCAGCAGCTTAGGGAGGGGCTCTGAAGCTTTCTTT.

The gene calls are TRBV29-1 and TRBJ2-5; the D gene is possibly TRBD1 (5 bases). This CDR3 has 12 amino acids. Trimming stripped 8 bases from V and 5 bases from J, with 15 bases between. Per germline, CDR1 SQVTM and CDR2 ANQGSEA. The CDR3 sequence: CSLVREGETQYF. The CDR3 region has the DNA TGCAGCCTAGTCAGGGAAGGGGAGACCCAGTACTTC.

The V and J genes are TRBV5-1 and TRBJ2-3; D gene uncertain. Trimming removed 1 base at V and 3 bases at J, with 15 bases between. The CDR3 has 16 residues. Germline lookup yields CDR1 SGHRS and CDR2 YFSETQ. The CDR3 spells CASSLIQTTETDTQYF. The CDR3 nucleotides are TGCGCCAGCAGCTTGATACAGACAACGGAAACAGATACGCAGTATTTT.

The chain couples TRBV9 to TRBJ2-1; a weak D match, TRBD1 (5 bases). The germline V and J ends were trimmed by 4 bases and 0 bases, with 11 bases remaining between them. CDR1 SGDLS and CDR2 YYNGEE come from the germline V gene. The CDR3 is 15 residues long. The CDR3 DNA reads TGTGCCAGCAGCCCTCAGGGAAGCTCCTACAATGAGCAGTTCTTC. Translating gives CASSPQGSSYNEQFF.

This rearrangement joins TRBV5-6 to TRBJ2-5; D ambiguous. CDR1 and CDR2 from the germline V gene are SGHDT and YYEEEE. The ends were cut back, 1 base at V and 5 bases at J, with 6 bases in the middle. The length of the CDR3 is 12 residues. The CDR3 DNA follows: TGTGCCAGCAGCTTGTCCAGGGAGACCCAGTACTTC. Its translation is CASSLSRETQYF.

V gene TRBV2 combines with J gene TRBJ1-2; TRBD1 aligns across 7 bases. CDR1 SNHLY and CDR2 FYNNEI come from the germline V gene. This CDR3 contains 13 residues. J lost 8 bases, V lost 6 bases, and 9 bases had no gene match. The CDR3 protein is CASRIDRDGGYTF. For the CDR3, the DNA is TGTGCCAGCAGGATAGACAGGGATGGGGGCTACACCTTC.

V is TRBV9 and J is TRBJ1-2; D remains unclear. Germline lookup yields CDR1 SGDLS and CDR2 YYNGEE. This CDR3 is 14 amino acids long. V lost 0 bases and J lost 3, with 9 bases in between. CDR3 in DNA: TGTGCCAGCAGCGTAGCTCTAGGATACTATGGCTACACCTTC. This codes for CASSVALGYYGYTF. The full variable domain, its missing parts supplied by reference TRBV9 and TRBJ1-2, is DSGVTQTPKHLITATGQRVTLRCSPRSGDLSVYWYQQSLDQGLQFLIQYYNGEERAKGNILERFSAQQFPDLHSELNLSSLELGDSALYFCASSVALGYYGYTFGSGTRLTVV.